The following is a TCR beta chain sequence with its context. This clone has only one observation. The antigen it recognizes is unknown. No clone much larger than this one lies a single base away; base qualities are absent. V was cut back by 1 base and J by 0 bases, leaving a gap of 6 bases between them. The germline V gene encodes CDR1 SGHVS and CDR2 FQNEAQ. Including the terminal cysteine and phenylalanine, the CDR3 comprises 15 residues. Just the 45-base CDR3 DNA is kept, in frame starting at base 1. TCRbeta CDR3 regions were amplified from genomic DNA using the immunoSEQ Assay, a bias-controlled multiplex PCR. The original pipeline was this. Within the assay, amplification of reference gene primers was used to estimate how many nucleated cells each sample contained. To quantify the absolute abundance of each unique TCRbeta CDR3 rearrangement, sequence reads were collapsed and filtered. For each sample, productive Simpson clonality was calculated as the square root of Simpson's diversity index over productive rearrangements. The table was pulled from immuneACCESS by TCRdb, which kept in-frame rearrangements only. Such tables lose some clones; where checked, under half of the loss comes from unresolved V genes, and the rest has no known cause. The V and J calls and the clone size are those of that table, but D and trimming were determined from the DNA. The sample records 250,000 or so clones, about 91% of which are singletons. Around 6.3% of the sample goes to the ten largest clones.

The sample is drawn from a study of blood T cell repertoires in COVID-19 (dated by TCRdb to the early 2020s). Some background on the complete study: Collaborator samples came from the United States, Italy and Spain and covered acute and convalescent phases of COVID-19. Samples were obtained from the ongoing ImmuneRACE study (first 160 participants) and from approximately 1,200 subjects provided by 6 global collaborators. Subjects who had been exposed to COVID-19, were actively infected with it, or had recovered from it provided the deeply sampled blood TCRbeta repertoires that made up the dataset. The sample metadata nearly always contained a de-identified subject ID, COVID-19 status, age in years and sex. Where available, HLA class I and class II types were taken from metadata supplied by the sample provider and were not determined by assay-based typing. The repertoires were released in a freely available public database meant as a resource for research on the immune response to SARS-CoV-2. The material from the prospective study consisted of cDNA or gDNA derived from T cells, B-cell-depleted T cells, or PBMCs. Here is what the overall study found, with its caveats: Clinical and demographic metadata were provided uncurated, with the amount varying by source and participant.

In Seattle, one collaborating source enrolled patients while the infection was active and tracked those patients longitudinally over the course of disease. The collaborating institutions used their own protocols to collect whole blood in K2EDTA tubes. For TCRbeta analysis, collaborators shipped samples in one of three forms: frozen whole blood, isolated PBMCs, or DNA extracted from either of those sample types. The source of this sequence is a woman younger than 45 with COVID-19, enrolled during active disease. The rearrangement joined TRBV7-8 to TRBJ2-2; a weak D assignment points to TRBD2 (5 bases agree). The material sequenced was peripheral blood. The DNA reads TGTGCCAGCAGCTTAGTACTAGCGAACACCGGGGAGCTGTTTTTT. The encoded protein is CASSLVLANTGELFF.